This TCR beta chain was identified during a study of identifying expanded T cells in peripheral blood. Healthy donors had no documented immune events, such as infections, while sampled. V was trimmed by 7 bases and J by 1 base, leaving 12 bases between them. CDR3 size: 14 residues. The germline V gene encodes CDR1 SNHLY and CDR2 FYNNEI. General study findings and limits: Around 1.2 clones differed between technical replicates, versus about 16 and 19 over time.

On this clone itself: Its antigen is undetermined.

Assay: immunoSEQ multiplex PCR; the TCRdb copy retains only in-frame clones and omits some. The table has some 93,000 clones, 85% to 90% seen once. The V gene is TRBV2, the J gene TRBJ2-3, with TRBD1 as a possible D gene (5 bases). The sequenced material came from blood. The receptor comes from a person aged 18-69 years in good health. CDR3 sequence: CASNVQGGTDTQYF. The CDR3 nucleotides are TGTGCCAGCAATGTCCAGGGCGGCACAGATACGCAGTATTTT.